These 25 T cell receptor beta chains came from one sample sequenced in a study of T cell repertoires in cytomegalovirus infection. MiXCR, run by TCRdb on the reads, gives a single entry per CDR3 protein. The sample consists of more than 200,000 distinct CDR3 sequences, 9.1% of them appearing once. The specimen sequenced was PBMCs. These receptors were collected from a human donor in good health (CMV status not recorded). Some clones in this sample may be carry-over from other donors' samples.

Written as DNA, the CDR3 is TGCAGTGCTAGAGTAGGTGAGGGATCCAATCAGCCCCAGCATTTT. This encodes CSARVGEGSNQPQHF. The chain recombines TRBV20-1 with TRBJ1-5, with D unclear. The V end was cut by 1 base, the J end by 3 bases, with 13 bases between. CDR1 and CDR2 (germline): DFQATT, SNEGSKA (reference sequence). The CDR3 contains 15 residues.

This clonotype turned up a few times. V gene TRBV20-1 combines with J gene TRBJ2-7, with D possibly matching TRBD2 (6 bases). Between the trimmed V and J ends, which lost 0 bases and 3 bases, there was a span of 15 bases. Per germline, CDR1 DFQATT and CDR2 SNEGSKA (reference sequence). The CDR3 spans 15 residues. This CDR3 reads CSARDSRRAGYEQYF. The DNA for the CDR3 is TGCAGTGCTAGAGATTCCCGTAGAGCGGGCTACGAGCAGTACTTC.

This clonotype has a count of ten or more. This sequence joins TRBV7-8 and TRBJ2-2; tentative D call: TRBD1 (6 bases). V lost 5 bases and J lost 4, with 17 bases in between. This CDR3 is 16 amino acids long. Looked up from germline, CDR1 is SGHVS and CDR2 is FQNEAQ. In DNA form, the CDR3 reads TGTGCCAGCAGCCCCACAGGGAGTTGGAGCACCGGGGAGCTGTTTTTT. This gives the protein CASSPTGSWSTGELFF.

This clonotype appeared many times. The chain carries TRBV7-2 and TRBJ1-5; D remains ambiguous. The germline gives CDR1 SGHTA, CDR2 FQGNSA. The CDR3 length is 12 residues. The V and J ends lost 1 base and 12 bases respectively, with 10 bases between them. CDR3 sequence reads: CASSLGPGFQHF. The CDR3 coding sequence is TGTGCCAGCAGCTTAGGTCCCGGGTTCCAGCATTTT.

This sequence joins TRBV28 and TRBJ1-2; 9 bases align to TRBD1. Germline values: CDR1 MDHEN, CDR2 SYDVKM. Trimming removed 4 bases from V and 1 base from J; junction bases left unmatched: 7. This CDR3 spans 16 amino acids. CDR3 region: CASSSSHRGRNYGYTF. DNA for the CDR3: TGTGCCAGCAGTTCGAGTCACAGGGGGCGTAACTATGGCTACACCTTC.

This clonotype was observed a few times. V and J are TRBV12-3 or TRBV12-4 and TRBJ2-7; D is tentatively TRBD1 or TRBD2 (5 bases each). Trimming pared 3 bases from V and 1 base from J, leaving 10 bases between. The CDR3 covers 14 residues. CDR3 region: CASSFGASSYEQYF. For the CDR3, the DNA is TGTGCCAGCAGTTTCGGGGCTTCGTCCTACGAGCAGTACTTC.

A few counts support this clonotype. The chain couples TRBV7-9 to TRBJ2-2; 8 bases map to TRBD2. After removal of 7 bases from V and 6 bases from J, the junction contained 7 bases not matched to a gene. Germline CDR1 reads SEHNR; CDR2 reads FQNEAQ (reference sequence). The CDR3 is 14 residues long. CDR3 sequence: CASTFSGGSGELFF. The CDR3 DNA reads as TGTGCCAGCACCTTCAGCGGGGGTTCCGGGGAGCTGTTTTTT. Supplemented by reference TRBV7-9 and TRBJ2-2, the full variable domain reads DTGVSQNPRHKITKRGQNVTFRCDPISEHNRLYWYRQTLGQGPEFLTYFQNEAQLEKSRLLSDRFSAERPKGSFSTLEIQRTEQGDSAMYLCASTFSGGSGELFFGEGSRLTVL.

This clonotype was counted at least ten times. The rearrangement uses TRBV7-2 and TRBJ2-2, with 9 bases fitting TRBD2. This CDR3 contains 16 residues. CDR1 and CDR2 (germline): SGHTA, FQGNSA. J was trimmed by 3 bases and V by 5 bases; bases with no gene match: 7. CDR3 nucleotide sequence: TGTGCCAGCAGCCTTCGGCTAGCGGGGTACACCGGGGAGCTGTTTTTT. Protein product: CASSLRLAGYTGELFF.

V usage is TRBV19 and J usage is TRBJ1-1; no firm D call. The CDR3 consists of 14 residues. V lost 3 bases to trimming and J lost 1 base, with 9 bases between them. CDR1 is LNHDA, CDR2 SQIVND, per germline (reference sequence). In nucleotides, the CDR3 is TGTGCCAGTAGTATCAGTAACACGAACACTGAAGCTTTCTTT. It specifies CASSISNTNTEAFF.

This clonotype was counted ten times or more. CDR3 sequence (DNA): TGTGCCAGCAGCTTAGGACCGGGACAGCGCCACAATGAGCAGTTCTTC. Protein sequence: CASSLGPGQRHNEQFF. V usage is TRBV7-6 and J usage is TRBJ2-1, with 7 nucleotides matching TRBD1. V shed 1 base and J 5 bases; nucleotides not matched to a gene: 8. Germline V gives CDR1 SGHVS, CDR2 FNYEAQ. The CDR3 sequence is 16 residues long.

The rearrangement links TRBV7-1 to TRBJ2-3, with D hard to call. TRBV7-1 is known as an ORF, though its function is uncertain. V gave up 3 bases and J gave up 2 bases, with 12 bases separating them. The CDR3 sequence is 15 residues long. For the CDR3, the DNA is TGTGCCAGCAGCTCCCCTGGGCAACCCACAGATACGCAGTATTTT. Its protein is CASSSPGQPTDTQYF.

The chain employs TRBV2 and TRBJ1-4, with 9 bases matching TRBD1. Per germline, CDR1 SNHLY and CDR2 FYNNEI. V was clipped by 1 base and J by 4 bases; unmatched bases: 4. The CDR3 is made up of 16 amino acids. In nucleotides, the CDR3 is TGTGCCAGCAGTGAAGACAGGGGGCGTCTTAATGAAAAACTGTTTTTT. Its protein product is CASSEDRGRLNEKLFF.

This clonotype has ten or more counts. The chain has TRBV28 and TRBJ2-5; D ambiguous. The CDR3 spans 14 residues. Between the trimmed V and J ends, which lost 5 bases and 1 base, there was a span of 11 bases. Germline CDR1 reads MDHEN; CDR2 reads SYDVKM. The CDR3 is CASSPAAFQETQYF. In DNA form, the CDR3 reads TGTGCCAGCAGTCCCGCAGCGTTCCAAGAGACCCAGTACTTC.

The table lists this clonotype with a few counts. This chain uses TRBV19 with TRBJ1-6; D perhaps matches TRBD1 (5 bases). This CDR3 comprises 16 residues. Germline-derived CDR1 and CDR2 are LNHDA and SQIVND (reference sequence). V lost 3 bases and J 6 bases, leaving 15 bases between the germline ends. CDR3 sequence reads: CASSMGRRRTNSPLHF. For the CDR3, the DNA is TGTGCCAGTAGTATGGGGCGGCGGCGCACTAATTCACCCCTCCACTTT.

This clonotype was picked up many times. The CDR3 spells CASSLLFSGGELFF. The CDR3 bases are TGTGCCAGCAGTTTACTCTTCAGTGGAGGGGAGCTGTTTTTT. The V and J genes are TRBV6-2 or TRBV6-3 and TRBJ2-2, with unresolved D. V was shortened by 4 bases and J by 8 bases, with 14 bases between the two germline ends. The CDR3 has 14 amino acids. Germline V lookup: CDR1 MNHEY, CDR2 SVGEGT.

Many counts were recorded for this clonotype. Written as DNA, the CDR3 is TGTGCCAGCAGCTTTACAGGGGATACCGGGGAGCTGTTTTTT. Its translation is CASSFTGDTGELFF. V usage is TRBV7-2 and J usage is TRBJ2-2; 7 positions match TRBD1. CDR1 SGHTA and CDR2 FQGNSA come from the germline V gene. Trimming cost V 3 bases and J 5 bases; bases outside gene matches: 3. The length of the CDR3 is 14 residues.

The sample holds many counts of this clonotype. The J gene is TRBJ1-1, the V gene TRBV6-2 or TRBV6-3; 8 bases are a match to TRBD1. Germline V lookup: CDR1 MNHEY, CDR2 SVGEGT. The CDR3 contains 15 residues. Trimming took 4 bases from V and 4 from J; bases not matched to a gene: 8. DNA of the CDR3: TGTGCCAGCAGTTTCCCGACAGGGGTGGCCACTGAAGCTTTCTTT. Translated, it gives CASSFPTGVATEAFF.

V usage is TRBV20-1 and J usage is TRBJ1-5; perhaps TRBD1 as D (5 bases). The CDR3 sequence is 14 residues long. CDR1 DFQATT and CDR2 SNEGSKA come from the germline V gene (reference sequence). Between the trimmed V and J ends, which lost 6 bases and 6 bases, there was a span of 18 bases. The CDR3 bases are TGCAGTGCCAGACCCCTCGTGGGGGGTCAGCCCCAGCATTTT. Its translation is CSARPLVGGQPQHF.

This clonotype has a count of ten or more. The chain employs TRBV6-5 and TRBJ1-1, with D possibly being TRBD1 (5 bases). V shed 10 bases and J shed 0 bases, with 9 bases lying between them. Germline V gives CDR1 MNHEY, CDR2 SVGAGI. The CDR3 length is 12 residues. The CDR3 nucleotides are TGTGCCACACAGGCCGTGAACACTGAAGCTTTCTTT. It translates to CATQAVNTEAFF.

This clonotype was counted at least ten times. The rearrangement uses TRBV7-2 and TRBJ2-4; D ambiguous. The CDR3 sequence is 14 residues long. Germline-derived CDR1 and CDR2 are SGHTA and FQGNSA. The V gene lost 1 base and the J gene lost 3 bases, with 7 bases spanning the gap. The CDR3: CASSLVGYKNIQYF. Written as DNA, the CDR3 is TGTGCCAGCAGCTTAGTTGGCTACAAAAACATTCAGTACTTC.

This clonotype was counted at least ten times. The chain links TRBV19 to TRBJ1-3, with D hard to call. Trimming took 1 base from V and 13 from J, leaving 11 bases between them. Per germline, CDR1 LNHDA and CDR2 SQIVND (reference sequence). This CDR3 contains 12 residues. This chain's CDR3 is CASSIGGNMIYF. CDR3 DNA: TGTGCCAGTAGTATAGGAGGAAACATGATATATTTT. The variable domain in full, completed from reference TRBV19 and TRBJ1-3, reads DGGITQSPKYLFRKEGQNVTLSCEQNLNHDAMYWYRQDPGQGLRLIYYSQIVNDFQKGDIAEGYSVSREKKESFPLTVTSAQKNPTAFYLCASSIGGNMIYFGEGSWLTVV.

This clonotype was counted ten times or more. The J gene is TRBJ1-2, the V gene TRBV29-1, with D maybe TRBD1 (6 bases). CDR1 is SQVTM, CDR2 ANQGSEA, per germline. Trimming left V 3 bases short and J 7 bases short, with 18 bases between. This CDR3 comprises 14 residues. The CDR3 DNA reads TGCAGCGTTGACCGTGGGGGGGGGGCGTCTGGCTACACCTTC. Translating it yields CSVDRGGGASGYTF.

As to this clonotype: One junction end disagrees with the germline gene, perhaps due to a read error. The gene calls are TRBV28 and TRBJ1-6; 7 positions agree with TRBD1. The CDR3 covers 16 residues. Germline assignment: CDR1 MDHEN and CDR2 SYDVKM. The CDR3 DNA follows: TGTGCCAGCAGTCCGACAGGGAGCTCCTATAATTCACTCCTCCACTTT. It codes for CASSPTGSSYNSLLHF.

As DNA, the CDR3 is TGTGCCAGCAGTCGGGCAGGCGTTGCTACCGGGGAGCTGTTTTTT. Its translation is CASSRAGVATGELFF. This rearrangement joins TRBV2 to TRBJ2-2; D is uncertain. The CDR3 spans 15 residues. CDR1 SNHLY and CDR2 FYNNEI come from the germline V gene. Trimming shortened V by 5 bases and J by 5 bases, and 15 bases separated the two germline ends.

This clonotype showed up many times. J is TRBJ2-7 and V is TRBV7-9; a possible D gene is TRBD2 (5 bases). The CDR3 is 15 residues long. The V and J ends lost 5 bases and 3 bases respectively, with 17 bases between them. CDR1 is SEHNR, CDR2 FQNEAQ, per germline (reference sequence). The CDR3 is CASSPRRADNYEQYF. The CDR3, as DNA: TGTGCCAGCAGCCCCAGGCGGGCAGACAACTACGAGCAGTACTTC.